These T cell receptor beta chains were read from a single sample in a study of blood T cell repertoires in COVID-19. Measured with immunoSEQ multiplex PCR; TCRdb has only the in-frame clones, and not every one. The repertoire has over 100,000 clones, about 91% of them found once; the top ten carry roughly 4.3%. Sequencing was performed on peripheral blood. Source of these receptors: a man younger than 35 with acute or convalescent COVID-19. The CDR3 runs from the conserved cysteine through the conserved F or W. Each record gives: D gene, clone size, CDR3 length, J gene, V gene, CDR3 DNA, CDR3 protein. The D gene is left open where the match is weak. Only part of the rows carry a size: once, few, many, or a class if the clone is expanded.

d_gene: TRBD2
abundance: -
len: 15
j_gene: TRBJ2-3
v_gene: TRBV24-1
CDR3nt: TGTGCCACCAGTGTGGCTAGCGGGAGCACAGATACGCAGTATTTT
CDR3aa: CATSVASGSTDTQYF

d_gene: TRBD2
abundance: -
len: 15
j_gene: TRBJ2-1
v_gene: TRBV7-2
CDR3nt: TGTGCCAGCAGTTCTGGACTAGCGGCCTACAATGAGCAGTTCTTC
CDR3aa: CASSSGLAAYNEQFF

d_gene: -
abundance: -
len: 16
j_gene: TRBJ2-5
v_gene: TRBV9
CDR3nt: TGTGCCAGCAGCGTAGACCCCCAAGGGGGGGACAAGACCCAGTACTTC
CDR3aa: CASSVDPQGGDKTQYF

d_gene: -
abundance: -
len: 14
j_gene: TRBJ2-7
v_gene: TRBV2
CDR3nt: TGTGCCAGCAGTGAGGGGGGACTCTCCTACGAGCAGTACTTC
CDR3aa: CASSEGGLSYEQYF

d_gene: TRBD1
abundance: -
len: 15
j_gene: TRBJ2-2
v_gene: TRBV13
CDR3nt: TGTGCCAGCAGCCTGGGACAGGGATTGAACGGGGAGCTGTTTTTT
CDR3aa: CASSLGQGLNGELFF

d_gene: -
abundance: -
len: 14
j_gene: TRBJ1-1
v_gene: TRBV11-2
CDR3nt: TGTGCCAGCAGCTTAGAGGAGGGGCGGACTGAAGCTTTCTTT
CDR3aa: CASSLEEGRTEAFF

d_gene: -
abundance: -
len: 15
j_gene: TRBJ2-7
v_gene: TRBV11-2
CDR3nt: TGTGCCAGCAGCCGACTCCGCGAAGAGCCCTACGAGCAGTACTTC
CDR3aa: CASSRLREEPYEQYF

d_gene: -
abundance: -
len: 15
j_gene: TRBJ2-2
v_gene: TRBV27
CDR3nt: TGTGCCAGCAGTTTATCCGAGGGTCCGCCCGGGGAGCTGTTTTTT
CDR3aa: CASSLSEGPPGELFF

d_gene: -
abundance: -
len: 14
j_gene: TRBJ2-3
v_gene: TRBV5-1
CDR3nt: TGCGCCAGCAGCTTCGTAGGAGGTGGAGATACGCAGTATTTT
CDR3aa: CASSFVGGGDTQYF

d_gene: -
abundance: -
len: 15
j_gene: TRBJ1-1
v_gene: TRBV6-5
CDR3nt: TGTGCCAGCAGACACTATCGAGGGGGAGACACTGAAGCTTTCTTT
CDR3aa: CASRHYRGGDTEAFF

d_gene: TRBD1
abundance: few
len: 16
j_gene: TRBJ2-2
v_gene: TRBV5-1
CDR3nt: TGCGCCAGCAGCCGACAGCCAGGGGGCCCCGCCGGGGAGCTGTTTTTT
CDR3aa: CASSRQPGGPAGELFF

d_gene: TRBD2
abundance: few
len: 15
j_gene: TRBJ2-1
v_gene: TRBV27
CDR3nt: TGTGCCAGCAGCCTAGCGGGGCCAACGCACAATGAGCAGTTCTTC
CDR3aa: CASSLAGPTHNEQFF

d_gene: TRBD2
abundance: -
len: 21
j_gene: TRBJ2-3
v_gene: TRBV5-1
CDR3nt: TGCGCCAGCAGCTTTCTTCCTTCGCGGGAGGGCCGGGGGGCCCCCACAGATACGCAGTATTTT
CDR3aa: CASSFLPSREGRGAPTDTQYF

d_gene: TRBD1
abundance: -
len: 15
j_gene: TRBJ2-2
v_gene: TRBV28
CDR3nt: TGTGCCAGCAGTCAGACAGGGTTTCGGACCGGGGAGCTGTTTTTT
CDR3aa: CASSQTGFRTGELFF

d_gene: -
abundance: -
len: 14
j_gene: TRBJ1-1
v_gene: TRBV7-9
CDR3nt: TGTGCCAGCAGCTTAGGGGCCCCGAACACTGAAGCTTTCTTT
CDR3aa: CASSLGAPNTEAFF

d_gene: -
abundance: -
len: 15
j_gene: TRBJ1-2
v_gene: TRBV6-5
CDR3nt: TGTGCCAGCCGGCTCGAGGAGGCGCCTAACTATGGCTACACCTTC
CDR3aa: CASRLEEAPNYGYTF

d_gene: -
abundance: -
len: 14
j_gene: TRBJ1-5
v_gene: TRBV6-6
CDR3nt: TGTGCCAGCAGTATTCCGGGTGACAATCAGCCCCAGCATTTT
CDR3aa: CASSIPGDNQPQHF

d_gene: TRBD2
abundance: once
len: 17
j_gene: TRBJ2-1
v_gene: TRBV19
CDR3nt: TGTGCCAGTAGCCCAACCGCCAGGGCGGGAGGGCCCAATGAGCAGTTCTTC
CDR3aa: CASSPTARAGGPNEQFF

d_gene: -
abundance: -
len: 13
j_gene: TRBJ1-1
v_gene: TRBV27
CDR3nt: TGTGCCAGCCCCACCGTAGTGAACACTGAAGCTTTCTTT
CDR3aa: CASPTVVNTEAFF

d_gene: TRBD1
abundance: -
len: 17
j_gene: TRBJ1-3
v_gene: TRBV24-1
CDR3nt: TGTGCCACCAGTGATCGACAGGGGAGGACCTCTGGAAACACCATATATTTT
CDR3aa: CATSDRQGRTSGNTIYF

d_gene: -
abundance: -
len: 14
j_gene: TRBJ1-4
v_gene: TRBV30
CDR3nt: TGTGCCTGGAGTGGCGGGGGGTCCAGGGAAAAACTGTTTTTT
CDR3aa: CAWSGGGSREKLFF

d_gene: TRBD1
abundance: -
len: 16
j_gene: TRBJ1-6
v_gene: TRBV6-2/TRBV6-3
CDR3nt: TGTGCCAGCAGCCCTAAGACAGGGGGCGCCTTGACACCCCTCCACTTT
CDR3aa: CASSPKTGGALTPLHF

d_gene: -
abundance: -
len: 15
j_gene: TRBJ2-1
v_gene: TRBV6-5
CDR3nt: TGTGCCAGCAGTTACGGGGCTAGCTCCTACAATGAGCAGTTCTTC
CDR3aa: CASSYGASSYNEQFF

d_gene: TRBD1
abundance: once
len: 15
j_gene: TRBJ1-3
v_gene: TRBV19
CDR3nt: TGTGCCAGTAGTATGGGGACAGGGTCTGGAAACACCATATATTTT
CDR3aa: CASSMGTGSGNTIYF

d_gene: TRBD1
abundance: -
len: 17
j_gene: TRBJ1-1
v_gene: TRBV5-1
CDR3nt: TGCGCCAGCAGCTTCGGGATACCGGGACAGGAGAACACTGAAGCTTTCTTT
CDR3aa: CASSFGIPGQENTEAFF

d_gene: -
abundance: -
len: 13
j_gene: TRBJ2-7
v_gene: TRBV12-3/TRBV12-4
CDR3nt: TGTGCCAGCAGTCTTGACTCCCCCTACGAGCAGTACTTC
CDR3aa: CASSLDSPYEQYF

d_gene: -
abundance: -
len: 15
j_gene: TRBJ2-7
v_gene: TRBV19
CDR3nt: TGTGCCAGTAGTATTGGGGCTGGGGAACCCTACGAGCAGTACTTC
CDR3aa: CASSIGAGEPYEQYF

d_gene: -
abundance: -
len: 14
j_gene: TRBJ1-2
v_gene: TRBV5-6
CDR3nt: TGTGCCAGCAGCTTGGAACAGGGCCGCTATGGCTACACCTTC
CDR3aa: CASSLEQGRYGYTF

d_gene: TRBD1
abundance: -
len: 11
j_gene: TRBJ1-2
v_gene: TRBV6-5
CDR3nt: TGTGCCAGCAGCCGGGACAGGGTTTACACCTTC
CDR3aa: CASSRDRVYTF

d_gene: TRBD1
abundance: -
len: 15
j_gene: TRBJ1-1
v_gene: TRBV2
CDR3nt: TGTGCCAGCACCCGAAGGACAGGGGGCTTGACTGAAGCTTTCTTT
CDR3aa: CASTRRTGGLTEAFF

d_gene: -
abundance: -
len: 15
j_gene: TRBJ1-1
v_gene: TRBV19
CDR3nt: TGTGCCAGTACCCTGAGGGCGGGGTGGGGGACTGAAGCTTTCTTT
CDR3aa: CASTLRAGWGTEAFF

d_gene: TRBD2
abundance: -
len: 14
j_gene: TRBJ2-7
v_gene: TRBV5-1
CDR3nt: TGCGCCAGCAGTGATAGGGCAGGGAGGGACGAGCAGTACTTC
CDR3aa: CASSDRAGRDEQYF

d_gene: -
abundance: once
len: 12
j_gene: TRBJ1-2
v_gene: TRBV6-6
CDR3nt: TGTGCCAGCCAGACAGGATACTATGGCTACACCTTC
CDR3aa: CASQTGYYGYTF

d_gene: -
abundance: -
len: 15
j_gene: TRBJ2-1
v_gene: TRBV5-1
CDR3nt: TGCGCCAGCAGCTTGGGAGCAGGGGCCTACAATGAGCAGTTCTTC
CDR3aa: CASSLGAGAYNEQFF

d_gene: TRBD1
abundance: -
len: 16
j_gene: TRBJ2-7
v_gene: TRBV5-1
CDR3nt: TGCGCCAGCAGCTTGGCTCGGACAGGGCTCCCCTACGAGCAGTACTTC
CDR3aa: CASSLARTGLPYEQYF

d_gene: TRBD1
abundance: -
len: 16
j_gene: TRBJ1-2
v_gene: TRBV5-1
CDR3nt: TGCGCCAGCAGCCCGGACTCGGGACAGCCCACTATAGGCTACACCTTC
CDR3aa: CASSPDSGQPTIGYTF

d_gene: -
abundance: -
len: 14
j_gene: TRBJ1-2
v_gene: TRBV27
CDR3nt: TGTGCCAGCTCCTGGAGGGAGGGAGACTATGGCTACACCTTC
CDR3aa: CASSWREGDYGYTF

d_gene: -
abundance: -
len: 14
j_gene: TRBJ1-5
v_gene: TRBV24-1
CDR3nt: TGTGCCACCAGTGCTAAGGGAGGCCCACGGCCCCAGCATTTT
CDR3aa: CATSAKGGPRPQHF

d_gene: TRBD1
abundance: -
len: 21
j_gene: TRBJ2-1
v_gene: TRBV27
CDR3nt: TGTGCCAGCAGTTTAAAGGTCGCGGGACAGGGTTTTCCTCTCCGCTACAATGAGCAGTTCTTC
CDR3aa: CASSLKVAGQGFPLRYNEQFF

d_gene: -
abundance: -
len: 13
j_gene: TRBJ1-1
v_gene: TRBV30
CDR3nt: TGTGCCTGGAGTTGGTCATCCGGGTCTGAAGCTTTCTTT
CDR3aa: CAWSWSSGSEAFF

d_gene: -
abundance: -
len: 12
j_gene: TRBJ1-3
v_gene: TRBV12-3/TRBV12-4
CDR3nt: TGTGCCAGCAGTTTGCAGGGAAACACCATATATTTT
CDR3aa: CASSLQGNTIYF

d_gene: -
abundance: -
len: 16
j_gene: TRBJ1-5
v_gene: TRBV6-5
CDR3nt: TGTGCCAGCAGTTATCAGGGCCCCTATAGCAATCAGCCCCAGCATTTT
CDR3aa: CASSYQGPYSNQPQHF

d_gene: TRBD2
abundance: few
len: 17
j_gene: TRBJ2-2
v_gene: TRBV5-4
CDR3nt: TGTGCCAGCAGCTTGGGGTTAGCGGGAGGAGGTCAAGGGGAGCTGTTTTTT
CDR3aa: CASSLGLAGGGQGELFF

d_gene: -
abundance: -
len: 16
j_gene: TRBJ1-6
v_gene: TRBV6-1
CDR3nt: TGTGCCAGCAGTGAATTAGTGGAGATGGATAATTCACCCCTCCACTTT
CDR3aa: CASSELVEMDNSPLHF

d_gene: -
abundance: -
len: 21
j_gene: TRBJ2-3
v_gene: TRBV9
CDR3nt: TGTGCCAGCAGCGTAGACCCCCACGTCGCGGGGGCCCCACTTAGCACAGATACGCAGTATTTT
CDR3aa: CASSVDPHVAGAPLSTDTQYF

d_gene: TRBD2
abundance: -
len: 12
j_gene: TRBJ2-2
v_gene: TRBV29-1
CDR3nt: TGCAGCGTTGCAGGGAGGGCCGGGGAGCTGTTTTTT
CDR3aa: CSVAGRAGELFF

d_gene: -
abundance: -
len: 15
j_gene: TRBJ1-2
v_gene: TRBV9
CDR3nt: TGTGCCAGCAGCGTAATGACAGGTGCTAACTATGGCTACACCTTC
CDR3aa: CASSVMTGANYGYTF

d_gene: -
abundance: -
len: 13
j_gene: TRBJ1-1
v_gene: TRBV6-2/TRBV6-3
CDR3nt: TGTGCCAGCAGCCACTCGATGAACACTGAAGCTTTCTTT
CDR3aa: CASSHSMNTEAFF

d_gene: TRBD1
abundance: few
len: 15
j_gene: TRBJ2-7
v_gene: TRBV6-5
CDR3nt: TGTGCCAGCAGCACCGGGACAGGGTTAGGCTACGAGCAGTACTTC
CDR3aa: CASSTGTGLGYEQYF

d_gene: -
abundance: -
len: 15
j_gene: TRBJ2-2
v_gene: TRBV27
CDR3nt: TGTGCCAGCAGTCGTATACAGGGGAACACCGGGGAGCTGTTTTTT
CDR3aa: CASSRIQGNTGELFF

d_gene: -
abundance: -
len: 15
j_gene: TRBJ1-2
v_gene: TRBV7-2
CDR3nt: TGTGCCAGCAGCCAGTCGGCCGGAGCTATCTATGGCTACACCTTC
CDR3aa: CASSQSAGAIYGYTF

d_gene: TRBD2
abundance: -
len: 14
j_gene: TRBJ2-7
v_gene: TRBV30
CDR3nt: TGTGCCTGGAGTGCAGCGGGAAGCTCCTACGAGCAGTACTTC
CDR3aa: CAWSAAGSSYEQYF

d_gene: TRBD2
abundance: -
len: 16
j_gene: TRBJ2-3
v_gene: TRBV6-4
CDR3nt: TGTGCCAGCAGTGGCTCCTCTAGCGGGGGGGCAGATACGCAGTATTTT
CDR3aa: CASSGSSSGGADTQYF

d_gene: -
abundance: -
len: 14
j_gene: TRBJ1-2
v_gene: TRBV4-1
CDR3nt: TGCGCCAGCAGCCTCAGGGAAGAGGACTATGGCTACACCTTC
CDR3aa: CASSLREEDYGYTF

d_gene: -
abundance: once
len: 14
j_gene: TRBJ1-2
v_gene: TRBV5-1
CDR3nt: TGCGCCAGCAGCTTCGGGTTATCCGGGGGTGGCTACACCTTC
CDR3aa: CASSFGLSGGGYTF